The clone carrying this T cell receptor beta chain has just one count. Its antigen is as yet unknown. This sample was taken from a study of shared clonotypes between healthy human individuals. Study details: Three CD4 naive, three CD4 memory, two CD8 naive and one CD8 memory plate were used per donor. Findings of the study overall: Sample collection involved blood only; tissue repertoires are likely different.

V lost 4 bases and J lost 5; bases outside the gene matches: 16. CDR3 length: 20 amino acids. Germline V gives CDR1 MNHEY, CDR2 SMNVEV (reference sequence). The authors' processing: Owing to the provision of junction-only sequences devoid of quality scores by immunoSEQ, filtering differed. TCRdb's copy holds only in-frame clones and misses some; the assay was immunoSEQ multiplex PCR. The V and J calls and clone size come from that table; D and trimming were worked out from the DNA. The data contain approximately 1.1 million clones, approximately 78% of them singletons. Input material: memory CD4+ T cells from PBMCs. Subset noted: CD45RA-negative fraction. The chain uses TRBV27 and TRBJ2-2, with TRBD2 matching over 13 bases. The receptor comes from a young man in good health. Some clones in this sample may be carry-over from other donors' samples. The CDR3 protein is CASSSRSVGLAGAYTGELFF. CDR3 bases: TGTGCCAGCAGTTCCCGTAGTGTCGGACTAGCGGGAGCTTATACCGGGGAGCTGTTTTTT.